Following are 8 T cell receptor beta chains from one sample sequenced in a study of beta chain features in type 1 diabetes. Study-level results: Patients with Type 1 diabetes showed moderately but significantly shorter TCRB CDR3s in all four CD4+ subsets.

cDNA synthesis used the whole RNA isolate, giving expressed TCRB sequences. Libraries were prepared by immunoSEQ multiplex PCR; TCRdb keeps only in-frame clonotypes and omits some of them. Seen here are about 710,000 clones, about 14% observed once, and the top ten hold just under 0.04%. Antigen specificity for these receptors is unknown. The sequenced sample was naive CD4+ T cells from blood. The receptors here all came from a man younger than 35 with type 1 diabetes.

V is TRBV6-5 and J is TRBJ1-1, with D hard to call. CDR1 and CDR2 from the germline V gene are MNHEY and SVGAGI. The ends were cut back, 8 bases at V and 6 bases at J, with 10 bases in the middle. This CDR3 has 11 residues. CDR3 in DNA: TGTGCCAGCGGTCGGGCCGCTGAAGCTTTCTTT. Translation gives CASGRAAEAFF.

The chain is built from TRBV5-1 and TRBJ1-2; a weak D match, TRBD1 (6 bases). The CDR3 extends over 15 amino acids. The V and J ends lost 5 bases and 4 bases respectively, with 18 bases between them. Germline CDR1 reads SGHRS; CDR2 reads YFSETQ. The CDR3 nucleotides read TGCGCCAGCAGGGATCGGGTACAGGGATTCTATGGCTACACCTTC. Its translation: CASRDRVQGFYGYTF.

This clone was seen only a few times. CDR3 DNA sequence: TGCGCCAGCAGCTTGTCATCTCCCACAGATACGCAGTATTTT. Protein sequence: CASSLSSPTDTQYF. The chain uses TRBV5-1 and TRBJ2-3; D gene ambiguous. Trimming removed 1 base from V and 2 bases from J, with 8 bases in between. This CDR3 has 14 amino acids. Germline V gene sequence: CDR1 SGHRS, CDR2 YFSETQ.

The genes are TRBV7-2 and TRBJ1-2; 9 nucleotides align to TRBD1. This CDR3 region has 13 residues. The germline V gene encodes CDR1 SGHTA and CDR2 FQGNSA. V shed 3 bases and J 8 bases; nucleotides not matched to a gene: 4. The CDR3 sequence: CASSLDRGLGYTF. In nucleotides, the CDR3 is TGTGCCAGCAGCTTGGACAGGGGATTGGGCTACACCTTC.

This clone was seen a few times. The V gene is TRBV4-2, the J gene TRBJ2-2; D remains unclear. This CDR3 region has 13 residues. The V and J ends lost 4 bases and 7 bases respectively, with 10 bases between them. Germline CDR1 and CDR2: LGHNA and YNFKEQ. The CDR3 here is CASSRQVDGELFF. CDR3 DNA: TGTGCCAGCAGCCGCCAGGTGGACGGGGAGCTGTTTTTT.

The gene calls are TRBV5-6 and TRBJ1-1, with 9 bases lining up with TRBD1. CDR3 length equals 13 residues. The V gene's germline CDR1 is SGHDT and CDR2 YYEEEE. With V trimmed by 7 bases and J by 4 bases, 5 bases remained unmatched. CDR3 amino acids: CASYRGQVTEAFF. DNA of the CDR3: TGTGCCAGCTACAGGGGGCAGGTCACTGAAGCTTTCTTT. The variable domain in full, completed from reference TRBV5-6 and TRBJ1-1, reads DAGVTQSPTHLIKTRGQQVTLRCSPKSGHDTVSWYQQALGQGPQFIFQYYEEEERQRGNFPDRFSGHQFPNYSSELNVNALLLGDSALYLCASYRGQVTEAFFGQGTRLTVV.

V is TRBV9 and J is TRBJ2-5; perhaps TRBD2 as D (5 bases). The CDR3 contains 13 residues. V was pared by 3 bases and J by 5 bases, with 11 bases between. CDR1 and CDR2 (germline): SGDLS, YYNGEE. The CDR3, as DNA: TGTGCCAGCAGCGACGGGGTGGGGGAGACCCAGTACTTC. It specifies CASSDGVGETQYF.

This clone came up a few times. The chain employs TRBV6-5 and TRBJ1-3, with TRBD1 matching 7 bases. Germline assignment: CDR1 MNHEY and CDR2 SVGAGI. The CDR3 consists of 16 residues. Trimming cost V 4 bases and J 0 bases; bases outside gene matches: 6. Here the CDR3 DNA reads TGTGCCAGCAGTTCGGACAGGCTCCGCTCTGGAAACACCATATATTTT. It specifies CASSSDRLRSGNTIYF.